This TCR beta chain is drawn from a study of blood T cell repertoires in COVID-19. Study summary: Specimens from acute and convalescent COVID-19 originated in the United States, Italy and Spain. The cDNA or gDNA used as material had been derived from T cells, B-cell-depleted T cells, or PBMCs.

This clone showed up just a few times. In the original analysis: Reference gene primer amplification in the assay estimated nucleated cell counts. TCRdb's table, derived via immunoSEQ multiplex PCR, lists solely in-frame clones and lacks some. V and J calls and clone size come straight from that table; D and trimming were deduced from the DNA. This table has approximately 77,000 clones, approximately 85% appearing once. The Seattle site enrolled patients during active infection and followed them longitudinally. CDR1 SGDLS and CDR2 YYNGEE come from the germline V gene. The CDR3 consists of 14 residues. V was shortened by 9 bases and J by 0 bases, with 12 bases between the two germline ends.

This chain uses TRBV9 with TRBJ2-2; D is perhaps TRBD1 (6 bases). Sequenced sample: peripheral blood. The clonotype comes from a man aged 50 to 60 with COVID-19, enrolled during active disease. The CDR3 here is CATSGVSNTGELFF. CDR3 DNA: TGTGCCACCTCAGGGGTTTCGAACACCGGGGAGCTGTTTTTT.